This T cell receptor beta chain was identified during a study of Ad26.COV2.S vaccination and SARS-CoV-2 variants. Overall study context: Ad26.COV2.S was injected intramuscularly once or twice, 56 days apart. Findings and caveats of the study: A substantial breadth of spike-specific CD8+ and CD4+ T cell responses after vaccination has been reported. Total T cell responses were possibly underestimated by TCR breadth and depth analyses.

Treatment here: around 19 received Ad26.COV2.S at low or high dose, single or two shots; about five received placebo; per-sample allocation not given. Sampling occurred on day 63 after the first vaccine or placebo injection. An Ad26 vector expressing Wuhan-strain SARS-CoV-2 spike served as the vaccine. The method was immunoSEQ multiplex PCR; TCRdb's version includes in-frame clones alone and lacks a portion of them. The top ten hold 1.5% to 2% of the sample, which has around 450,000 clones, 80% to 90% seen once. Note on this clone: Its antigen is not identified.

Germline CDR1 is MDHEN and CDR2 is SYDVKM. Trimming took 5 bases from V and 4 from J; bases not matched to a gene: 13. There are 17 residues in the CDR3. The chain combines TRBV28 with TRBJ2-3; 9 positions match TRBD2. The receptor comes from a person aged 18-60 years who received the Ad26.COV2.S COVID-19 vaccine or a placebo. Sequenced material: peripheral blood, taken in a trial of Ad26.COV2.S vaccine versus placebo. CDR3 nucleotides: TGTGCCAGCAGTCCCCGGGGTGAGCGGGAGGACTCAGATACGCAGTATTTT. Residues: CASSPRGEREDSDTQYF.